This T cell receptor beta chain is from a study of OX40 agonist ivuxolimab in advanced cancers. Whole-study context: Three individuals attained partial responses, comprising one hepatocellular carcinoma case and two cutaneous melanoma cases.

Trimming took 5 bases from V and 1 from J, leaving 17 bases between them. Germline CDR1 is SGHTA and CDR2 is FQGNSA. The CDR3 runs 16 residues. Assay: immunoSEQ multiplex PCR; the TCRdb copy retains only in-frame clones and omits some. The profile shows 60,000 to 85,000 clones, approximately 95% of them singletons. The sample in question was CD4+ or CD8+ T cells sorted from blood, obtained in a trial of the OX40 agonist ivuxolimab. The chain joins TRBV7-2 to TRBJ2-5, with D perhaps being TRBD1 or TRBD2 (7 bases each). The clonotype originates from an adult with an advanced solid tumor such as melanoma, head and neck, liver or kidney cancer. The CDR3 here is CASSLGEGALQETQYF. The DNA for the CDR3 is TGTGCCAGCAGCCTCGGGGAGGGGGCCCTCCAAGAGACCCAGTACTTC.